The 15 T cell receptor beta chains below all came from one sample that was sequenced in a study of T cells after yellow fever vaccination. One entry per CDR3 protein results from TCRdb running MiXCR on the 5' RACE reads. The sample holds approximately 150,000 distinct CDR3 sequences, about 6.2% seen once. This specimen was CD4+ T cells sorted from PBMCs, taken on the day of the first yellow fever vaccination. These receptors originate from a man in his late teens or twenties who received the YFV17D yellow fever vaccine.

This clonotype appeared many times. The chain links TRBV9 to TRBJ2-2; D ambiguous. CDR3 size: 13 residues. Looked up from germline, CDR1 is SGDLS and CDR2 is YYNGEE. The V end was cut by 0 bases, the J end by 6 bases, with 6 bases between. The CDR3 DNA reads TGTGCCAGCAGCGTAGGAGGTCCCGGGGAGCTGTTTTTT. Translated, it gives CASSVGGPGELFF. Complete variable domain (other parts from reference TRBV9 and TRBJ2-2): DSGVTQTPKHLITATGQRVTLRCSPRSGDLSVYWYQQSLDQGLQFLIQYYNGEERAKGNILERFSAQQFPDLHSELNLSSLELGDSALYFCASSVGGPGELFFGEGSRLTVL.

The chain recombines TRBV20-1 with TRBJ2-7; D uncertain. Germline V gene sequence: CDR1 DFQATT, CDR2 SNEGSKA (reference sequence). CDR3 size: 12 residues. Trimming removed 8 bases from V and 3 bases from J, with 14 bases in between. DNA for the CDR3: TGCAGTACTGGGCCGGCAGGCTACGAGCAGTACTTC. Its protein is CSTGPAGYEQYF.

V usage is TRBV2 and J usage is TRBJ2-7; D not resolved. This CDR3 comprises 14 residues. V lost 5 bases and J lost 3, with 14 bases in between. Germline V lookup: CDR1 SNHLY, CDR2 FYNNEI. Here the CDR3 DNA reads TGTGCCAGCAGTCTAGAGATGCCCGTCTACGAGCAGTACTTC. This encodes CASSLEMPVYEQYF. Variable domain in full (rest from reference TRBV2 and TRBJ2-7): EPEVTQTPSHQVTQMGQEVILRCVPISNHLYFYWYRQILGQKVEFLVSFYNNEISEKSEIFDDQFSVERPDGSNFTLKIRSTKLEDSAMYFCASSLEMPVYEQYFGPGTRLTVT.

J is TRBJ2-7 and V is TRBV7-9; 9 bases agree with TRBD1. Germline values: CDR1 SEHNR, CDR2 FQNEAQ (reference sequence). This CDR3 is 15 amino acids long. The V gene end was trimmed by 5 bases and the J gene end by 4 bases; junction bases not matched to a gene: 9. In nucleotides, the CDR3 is TGTGCCAGCAGCCTTGGGACAGGGAGTCCATACGAGCAGTACTTC. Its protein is CASSLGTGSPYEQYF.

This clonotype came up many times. CDR3 loop: CASSTSRDYGYTF. CDR3 nucleotides: TGTGCCAGCAGCACAAGTCGGGACTATGGCTACACCTTC. This chain uses TRBV7-2 with TRBJ1-2; D is unclear. Looked up from germline, CDR1 is SGHTA and CDR2 is FQGNSA. V lost 5 bases and J 3 bases, leaving 10 bases between the germline ends. The CDR3 totals 13 residues.

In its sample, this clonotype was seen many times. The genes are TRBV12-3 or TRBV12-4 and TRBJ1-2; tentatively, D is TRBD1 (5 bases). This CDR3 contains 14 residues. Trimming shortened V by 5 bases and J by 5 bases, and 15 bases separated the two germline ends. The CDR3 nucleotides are TGTGCCAGCAGTCCCAGGGCTCACGGGTATGGCTACACCTTC. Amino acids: CASSPRAHGYGYTF.

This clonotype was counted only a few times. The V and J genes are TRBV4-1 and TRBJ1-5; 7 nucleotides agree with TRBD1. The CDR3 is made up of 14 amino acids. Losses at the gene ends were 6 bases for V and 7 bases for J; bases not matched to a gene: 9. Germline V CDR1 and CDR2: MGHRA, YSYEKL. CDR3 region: CASRTGVGRQPQHF. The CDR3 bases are TGCGCCAGCAGAACAGGGGTTGGACGACAGCCCCAGCATTTT.

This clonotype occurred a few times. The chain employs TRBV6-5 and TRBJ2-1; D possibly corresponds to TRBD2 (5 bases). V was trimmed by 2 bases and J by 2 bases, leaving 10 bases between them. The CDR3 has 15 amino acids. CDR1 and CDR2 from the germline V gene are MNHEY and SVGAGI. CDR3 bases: TGTGCCAGCAGTTACGGAGGCACCCCCTACAATGAGCAGTTCTTC. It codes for CASSYGGTPYNEQFF.

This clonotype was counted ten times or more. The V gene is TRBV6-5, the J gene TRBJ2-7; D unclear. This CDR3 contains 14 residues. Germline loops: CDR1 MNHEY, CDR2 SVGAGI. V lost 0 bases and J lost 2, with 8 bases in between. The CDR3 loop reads CASSYSGPPYEQYF. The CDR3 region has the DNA TGTGCCAGCAGTTACTCGGGCCCTCCCTACGAGCAGTACTTC.

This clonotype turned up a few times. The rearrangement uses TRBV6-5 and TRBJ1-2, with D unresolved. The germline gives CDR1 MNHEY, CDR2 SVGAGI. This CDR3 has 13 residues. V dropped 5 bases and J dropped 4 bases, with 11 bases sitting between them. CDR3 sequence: CASSHGQRYGYTF. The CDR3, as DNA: TGTGCCAGCAGTCATGGGCAGCGCTATGGCTACACCTTC.

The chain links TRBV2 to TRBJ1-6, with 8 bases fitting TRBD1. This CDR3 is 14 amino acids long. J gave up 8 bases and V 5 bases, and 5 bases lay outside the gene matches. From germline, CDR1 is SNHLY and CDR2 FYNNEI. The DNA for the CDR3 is TGTGCCAGCAGTCAATCAGGGGGCTATTCACCCCTCCACTTT. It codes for CASSQSGGYSPLHF.

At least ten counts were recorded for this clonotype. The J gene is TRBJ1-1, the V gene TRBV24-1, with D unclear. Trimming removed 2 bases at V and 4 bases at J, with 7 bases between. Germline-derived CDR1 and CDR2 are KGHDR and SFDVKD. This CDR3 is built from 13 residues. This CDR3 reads CATSDYGGTEAFF. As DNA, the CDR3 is TGTGCCACCAGTGATTACGGCGGCACTGAAGCTTTCTTT.

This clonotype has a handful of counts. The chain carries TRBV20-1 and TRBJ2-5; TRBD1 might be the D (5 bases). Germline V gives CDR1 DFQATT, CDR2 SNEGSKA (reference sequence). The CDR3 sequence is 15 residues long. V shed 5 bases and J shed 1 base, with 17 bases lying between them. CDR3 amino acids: CSAPLAGQVQETQYF. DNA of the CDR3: TGCAGTGCTCCCTTGGCAGGGCAGGTCCAAGAGACCCAGTACTTC.

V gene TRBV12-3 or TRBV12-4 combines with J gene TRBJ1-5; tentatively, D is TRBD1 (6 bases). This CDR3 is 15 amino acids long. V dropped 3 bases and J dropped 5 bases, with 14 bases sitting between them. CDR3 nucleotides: TGTGCCAGCAGTTTTCGGTCAGGGGCCCATCAGCCCCAGCATTTT. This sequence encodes CASSFRSGAHQPQHF.

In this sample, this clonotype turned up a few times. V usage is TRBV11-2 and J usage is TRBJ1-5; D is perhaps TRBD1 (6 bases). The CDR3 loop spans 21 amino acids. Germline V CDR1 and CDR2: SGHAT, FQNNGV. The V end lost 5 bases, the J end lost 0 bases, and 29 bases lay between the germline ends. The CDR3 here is CASSRNRTASPTQDSNQPQHF. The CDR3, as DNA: TGTGCCAGCAGCCGCAATAGGACAGCGAGCCCCACACAGGATAGCAATCAGCCCCAGCATTTT.